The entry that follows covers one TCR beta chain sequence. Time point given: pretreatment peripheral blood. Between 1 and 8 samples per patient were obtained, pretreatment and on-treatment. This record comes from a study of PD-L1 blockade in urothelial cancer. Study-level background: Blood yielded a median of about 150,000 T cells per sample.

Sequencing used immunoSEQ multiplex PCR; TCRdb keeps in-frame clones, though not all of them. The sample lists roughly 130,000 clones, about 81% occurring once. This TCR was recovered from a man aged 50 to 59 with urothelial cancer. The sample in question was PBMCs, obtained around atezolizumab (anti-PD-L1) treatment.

CDR3 nucleotides: TGTGCCAGCAGCTTAACAGGGGTCGGAAACACCATATATTTT. Translation: CASSLTGVGNTIYF. The V gene is TRBV5-4, the J gene TRBJ1-3; 7 bases line up with TRBD1. The germline gives CDR1 SGHNT, CDR2 YYREEE (reference sequence). The CDR3 sequence is 14 residues long. Trimming cost V 2 bases and J 4 bases; bases outside gene matches: 3.